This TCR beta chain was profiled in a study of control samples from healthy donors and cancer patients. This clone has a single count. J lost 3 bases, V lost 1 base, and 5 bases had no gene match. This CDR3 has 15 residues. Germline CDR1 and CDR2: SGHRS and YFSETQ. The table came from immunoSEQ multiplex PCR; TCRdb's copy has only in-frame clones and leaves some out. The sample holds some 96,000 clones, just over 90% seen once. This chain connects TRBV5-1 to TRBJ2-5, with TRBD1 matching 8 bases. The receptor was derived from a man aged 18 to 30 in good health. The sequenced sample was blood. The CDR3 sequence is CASSLRQGLKETQYF. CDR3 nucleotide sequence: TGCGCCAGCAGCTTGCGACAGGGGTTGAAAGAGACCCAGTACTTC.